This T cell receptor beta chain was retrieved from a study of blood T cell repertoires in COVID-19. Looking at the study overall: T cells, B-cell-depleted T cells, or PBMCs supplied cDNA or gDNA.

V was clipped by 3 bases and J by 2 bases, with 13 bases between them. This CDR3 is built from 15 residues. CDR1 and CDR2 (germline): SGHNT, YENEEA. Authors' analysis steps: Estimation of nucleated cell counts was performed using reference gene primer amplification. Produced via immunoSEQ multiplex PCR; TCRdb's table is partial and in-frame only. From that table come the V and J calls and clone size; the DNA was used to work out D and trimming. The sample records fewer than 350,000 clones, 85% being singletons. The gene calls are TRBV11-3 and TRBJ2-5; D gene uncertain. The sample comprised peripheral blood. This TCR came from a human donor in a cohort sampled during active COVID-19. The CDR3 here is CASSFSPLPQETQYF. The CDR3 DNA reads TGTGCCAGCAGCTTTAGCCCACTTCCACAAGAGACCCAGTACTTC.